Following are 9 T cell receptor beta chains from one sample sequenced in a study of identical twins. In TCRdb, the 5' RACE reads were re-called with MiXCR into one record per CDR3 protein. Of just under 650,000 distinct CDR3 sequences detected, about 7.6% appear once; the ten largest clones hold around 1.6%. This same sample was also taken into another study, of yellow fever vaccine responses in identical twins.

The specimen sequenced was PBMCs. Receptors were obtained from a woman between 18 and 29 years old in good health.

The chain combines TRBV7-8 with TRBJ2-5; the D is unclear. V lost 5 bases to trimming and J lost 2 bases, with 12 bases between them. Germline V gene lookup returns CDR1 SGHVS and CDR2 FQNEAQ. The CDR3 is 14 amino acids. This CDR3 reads CASSVLGSQETQYF. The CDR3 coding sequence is TGTGCCAGCAGCGTATTGGGATCACAAGAGACCCAGTACTTC. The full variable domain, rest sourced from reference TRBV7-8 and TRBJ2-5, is GAGVSQSPRYKVAKRGQDVALRCDPISGHVSLFWYQQALGQGPEFLTYFQNEAQLDKSGLPSDRFFAERPEGSVSTLKIQRTQQEDSAVYLCASSVLGSQETQYFGPGTRLLVL.

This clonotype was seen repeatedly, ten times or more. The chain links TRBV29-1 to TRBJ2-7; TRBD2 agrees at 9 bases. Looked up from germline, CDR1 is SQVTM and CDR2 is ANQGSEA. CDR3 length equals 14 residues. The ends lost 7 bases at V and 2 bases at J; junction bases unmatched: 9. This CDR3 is CSAIPSGDTYEQYF. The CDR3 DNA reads TGCAGCGCCATACCTAGCGGGGACACCTACGAGCAGTACTTC.

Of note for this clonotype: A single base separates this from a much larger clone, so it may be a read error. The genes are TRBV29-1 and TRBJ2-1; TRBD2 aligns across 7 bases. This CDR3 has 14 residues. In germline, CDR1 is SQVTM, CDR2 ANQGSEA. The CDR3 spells CSVVGGSESNGQFF. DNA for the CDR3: TGCAGCGTTGTAGGCGGGAGTGAATCCAATGGGCAGTTCTTC.

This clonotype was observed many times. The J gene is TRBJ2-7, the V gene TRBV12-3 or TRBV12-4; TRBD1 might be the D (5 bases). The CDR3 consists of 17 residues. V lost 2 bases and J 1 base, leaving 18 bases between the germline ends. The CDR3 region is CASSLRPGLRSSYEQYF. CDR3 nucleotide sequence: TGTGCCAGCAGTTTAAGGCCAGGGCTCCGCTCTTCCTACGAGCAGTACTTC.

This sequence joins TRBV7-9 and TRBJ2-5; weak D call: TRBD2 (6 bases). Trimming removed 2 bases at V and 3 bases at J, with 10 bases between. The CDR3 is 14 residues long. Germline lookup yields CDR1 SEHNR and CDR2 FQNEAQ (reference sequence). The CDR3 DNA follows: TGTGCCAGCAGCTTAATGTGGGGGGAAGAGACCCAGTACTTC. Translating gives CASSLMWGEETQYF. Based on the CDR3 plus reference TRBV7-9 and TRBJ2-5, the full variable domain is DTGVSQNPRHKITKRGQNVTFRCDPISEHNRLYWYRQTLGQGPEFLTYFQNEAQLEKSRLLSDRFSAERPKGSFSTLEIQRTEQGDSAMYLCASSLMWGEETQYFGPGTRLLVL.

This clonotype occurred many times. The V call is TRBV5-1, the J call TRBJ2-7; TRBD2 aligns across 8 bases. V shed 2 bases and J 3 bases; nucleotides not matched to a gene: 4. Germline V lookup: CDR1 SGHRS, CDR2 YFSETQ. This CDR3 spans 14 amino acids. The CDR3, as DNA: TGCGCCAGCAGCTTAGCGGGAGAGTTCTACGAGCAGTACTTC. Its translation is CASSLAGEFYEQYF. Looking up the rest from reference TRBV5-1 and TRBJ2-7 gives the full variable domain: KAGVTQTPRYLIKTRGQQVTLSCSPISGHRSVSWYQQTPGQGLQFLFEYFSETQRNKGNFPGRFSGRQFSNSRSEMNVSTLELGDSALYLCASSLAGEFYEQYFGPGTRLTVT.

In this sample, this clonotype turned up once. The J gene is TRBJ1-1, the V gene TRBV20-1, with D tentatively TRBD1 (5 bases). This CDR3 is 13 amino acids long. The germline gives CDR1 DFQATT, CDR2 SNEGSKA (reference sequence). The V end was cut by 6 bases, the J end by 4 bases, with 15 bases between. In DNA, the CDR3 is TGCAGTGCAGAGGAGGGGCTAGTCACTGAAGCTTTCTTT. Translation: CSAEEGLVTEAFF.

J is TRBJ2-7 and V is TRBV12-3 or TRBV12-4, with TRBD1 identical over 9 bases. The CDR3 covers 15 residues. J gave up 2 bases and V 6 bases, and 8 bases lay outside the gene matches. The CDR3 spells CASSRWTGAAYEQYF. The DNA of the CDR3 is TGTGCCAGCAGCCGTTGGACAGGGGCGGCCTACGAGCAGTACTTC.

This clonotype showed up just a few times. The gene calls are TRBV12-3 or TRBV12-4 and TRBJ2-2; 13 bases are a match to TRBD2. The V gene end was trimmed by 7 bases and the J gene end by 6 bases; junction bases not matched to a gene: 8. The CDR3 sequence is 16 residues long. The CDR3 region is CASNRLAGGGAGELFF. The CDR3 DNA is TGTGCCAGCAACCGACTAGCGGGAGGAGGGGCCGGGGAGCTGTTTTTT.